These T cell receptor beta chains were read from a single sample in a study of blood T cells in healthy people across ages. Via MiXCR, TCRdb re-called the 5' RACE reads, giving one row per CDR3 protein. The repertoire holds more than 1,000,000 distinct CDR3 sequences, with almost 25% as singletons. This same sample was also taken into another study, of T cells of mothers and their children.

The sample taken for sequencing was blood. Source of these receptors: a girl aged 2 to 10 in good health. Each CDR3 is given with its conserved first and last residue. The D gene is left open where the match is weak. Clone size appears in some rows only: once, few, many, or a class for an expanded clone.

. TRBJ2-5 . TRBV28 TGTGCCAGCAGTACAACCCCGCGAGGGGAGGCCCAGTACTTC CASSTTPRGEAQYF
. TRBJ2-7 . TRBV28 TGTGCCAGCACCCCTCGGGAGAACGACTACGAGCAGTACTTC CASTPRENDYEQYF
. TRBJ2-7 TRBD1 TRBV6-6 TGTGCCAGCAGTTTCTCAATGACCGGGACAGGGGCGAACGAGCAGTACTTC CASSFSMTGTGANEQYF
. TRBJ2-7 . TRBV7-6 TGTGCCAGCAGCGCCCGACCGGATTCCTACGAGCAGTACTTC CASSARPDSYEQYF
. TRBJ2-7 . TRBV25-1 TGTGCCAGCAGTGGGGTCACCTACGAGCAGTACTTC CASSGVTYEQYF
few TRBJ2-5 . TRBV28 TGTGCCAGCAGTTTTCCCGGGACAACAGGGACCCAGTACTTC CASSFPGTTGTQYF
. TRBJ2-1 . TRBV15 TGTGCCACCAGCTCTGTGTCTTTGGGGCAGTTCTTC CATSSVSLGQFF
few TRBJ2-3 TRBD2 TRBV29-1 TGCAGCGTTGAAATGATGAGCGGGAGGGGTGTTACGAGAGATACGCAGTATTTT CSVEMMSGRGVTRDTQYF
few TRBJ2-5 TRBD1 TRBV29-1 TGCAGCGTTGTCCCAGGGGGCCAAGAGACCCAGTACTTC CSVVPGGQETQYF
. TRBJ1-1 . TRBV25-1 TGTGCCAGCAGTGAGGGGGAGCGGCTGAACACTGAAGCTTTCTTT CASSEGERLNTEAFF
. TRBJ2-4 . TRBV20-1 TGCAGTGCCGCGGGACCACTAGCCAAAAACATTCAGTACTTC CSAAGPLAKNIQYF
once TRBJ2-5 . TRBV7-9 TGTGCCAGCAGCTTACTTCGCGGCGGGAACCTAGAGACCCAGTACTTC CASSLLRGGNLETQYF
. TRBJ1-4 . TRBV29-1 TGCAGCGTTGGGGCGAGAAATGAAAAACTGTTTTTT CSVGARNEKLFF
few TRBJ2-1 TRBD2 TRBV20-1 TGCAGTGCTTCCGGGAGGGCGTATAATGGTGAGCAGTTCTTC CSASGRAYNGEQFF
. TRBJ1-2 . TRBV25-1 TGTGCCAGCAGTGGCTTTTATGGGAATTTCGGCGGCTACACCTTC CASSGFYGNFGGYTF
many TRBJ2-5 . TRBV13 TGTGCCAGCAGCTTAGGCCCTGGGTACCAAGAGACCCAGTACTTC CASSLGPGYQETQYF
. TRBJ1-3 . TRBV5-1 TGCGCCAGCAGCTTGGCACAGGGAGCTGGAAACACCATATATTTT CASSLAQGAGNTIYF
. TRBJ2-5 . TRBV29-1 TGCAGCGTTGTTGAGGGATTAGAGACCCAGTACTTC CSVVEGLETQYF
. TRBJ2-1 . TRBV11-1 TGTGCCAGCACCCCCAGTCCCCAATACAATGAGCAGTTCTTC CASTPSPQYNEQFF
. TRBJ2-5 . TRBV20-1 TGCAGTGCTCGCCAGGTGGAGACCCAGTACTTC CSARQVETQYF
few TRBJ2-5 . TRBV4-2 TGTGCCAGCCGCGGGGAAGGAGGGCAAGAGACCCAGTACTTC CASRGEGGQETQYF
. TRBJ1-1 TRBD1 TRBV20-1 TGCAGTGCTAGAGATTACAGGGGGACTCTAATGAGCACTGAAGCTTTCTTT CSARDYRGTLMSTEAFF
. TRBJ1-2 . TRBV27 TGTGCCAGCAGTCCTACTTCCGGGGGCCACTATGGCTACACCTTC CASSPTSGGHYGYTF
. TRBJ2-4 . TRBV12-3/TRBV12-4 TGTGCCAGCAGTCTTCAGACGGCAGGGACAAGAAAAAACATTCAGTACTTC CASSLQTAGTRKNIQYF
. TRBJ1-4 . TRBV6-6 TGTGCCCTACGGGGAACAACTAATGAAAAACTGTTTTTT CALRGTTNEKLFF
. TRBJ2-1 . TRBV5-4 TGTGCCAGCAGCTTGCAGCTGGAGAATGAGCAGTTCTTC CASSLQLENEQFF
. TRBJ2-7 . TRBV7-9 TGTGCCAGCAGCCCCCCGGTGGGGGGCAACGATTACGAGCAGTACTTC CASSPPVGGNDYEQYF
. TRBJ1-1 . TRBV7-8 TGTGCCAGCAGCCTCCTCGGGGATTTGAACACTGGAGCTTTCTTT CASSLLGDLNTGAFF
once TRBJ2-6 . TRBV7-9 TGTGCCAGCAGCTTAGTCGGCCAGGGGACCAACGTCCTGACTTTC CASSLVGQGTNVLTF
many TRBJ2-7 . TRBV29-1 TGCAGCGTCGGAACTGGGGGGTCCTACGAGCAGTACTTC CSVGTGGSYEQYF
. TRBJ2-7 . TRBV12-5 TGTGCTAGTGGTTCCACCAACTCCTACGAGCAGTACTTC CASGSTNSYEQYF
few TRBJ2-7 . TRBV5-1 TGCGCCAGCTCTACCTCCCAGTCTCACGAGCAGTACTTC CASSTSQSHEQYF
few TRBJ2-2 TRBD1 TRBV29-1 TGCAGCGTTGAGGACAGGGGGCCCGGGGAGCTGTTTTTT CSVEDRGPGELFF
. TRBJ2-4 . TRBV20-1 TGCAGTGCTGGTGGGACGAGCAAGAACATTCAGTACTTC CSAGGTSKNIQYF
many TRBJ1-1 . TRBV6-1 TGTGCCAGCACCAGGGACACTGAAGCTTTCTTT CASTRDTEAFF
few TRBJ2-5 TRBD2 TRBV4-1 TGCGCCAGCAGCGAAGGACTAGCGCACCAAGAGACCCAGTACTTC CASSEGLAHQETQYF
few TRBJ2-5 TRBD1 TRBV28 TGTGCCAGCAGTCCCCTTACCGGGACAGTGGAGGAGACCCAGTACTTC CASSPLTGTVEETQYF
few TRBJ2-1 . TRBV29-1 TGCAGCGACAGACGGGGTTACAATGAGCAGTTCTTC CSDRRGYNEQFF
few TRBJ1-1 . TRBV5-1 TGCGCCAGCTCCCAAGGGGACCACACTGAAGCTTTCTTT CASSQGDHTEAFF
. TRBJ1-1 . TRBV28 TGTGCCAGCAGTTTACCCCTCGGGGGGGGCACTGAAGCTTTCTTT CASSLPLGGGTEAFF
. TRBJ1-2 . TRBV25-1 TGTGCCAGCAGTGCTCCAGACGTCGACTTC CASSAPDVDF
. TRBJ2-1 TRBD1 TRBV7-2 TGTGCCAGCAGCTCCGGACAGGTCCGACTGAATGAGCAGTTCTTC CASSSGQVRLNEQFF
few TRBJ2-1 TRBD2 TRBV10-2 TGCGCCAGCAGGGAAGGACTAGCGGGAGGCGATGAGCAGTTCTTC CASREGLAGGDEQFF
. TRBJ1-1 TRBD1 TRBV10-3 TGTGCCATCAGTGAACAGGGGCGAAAGGGGGGCACTGAAGCTTTCTTT CAISEQGRKGGTEAFF
. TRBJ2-6 . TRBV3-1 TGTGCCAGCAGCTCCAGCCTGACATCCTCTGGGGCCAACGTCCTGACTTTC CASSSSLTSSGANVLTF
few TRBJ2-5 . TRBV7-2 TGTGCCAGCATAGGGACGGGAGAAGAGACCCAGTACTTC CASIGTGEETQYF
. TRBJ1-5 . TRBV20-1 TGCAGTGCTAGAGAAAGGACGGAGACTAATCAGCCCCAGCATTTT CSARERTETNQPQHF
. TRBJ1-1 . TRBV7-9 TGTGCCGCAGGGTCCGAAGCTATCGCTGAAGCTTTCTTT CAAGSEAIAEAFF
. TRBJ2-3 . TRBV12-3/TRBV12-4 TGTGCCAGCACCACCTTGGGAGGATACACAGATACGCAGTATTTT CASTTLGGYTDTQYF
. TRBJ2-1 . TRBV29-1 TGCAGCGGTCGACAGGGGAGGGATGAGCAGTTCTTC CSGRQGRDEQFF
. TRBJ2-7 . TRBV20-1 TGCAGTGCTAGAGACCGCAACGAGCAGTACTTC CSARDRNEQYF
few TRBJ2-5 . TRBV6-2/TRBV6-3 TGTGCCAGCAGTTACTCGCCAGGACGACTGGGGGAGACCCAGTACTTC CASSYSPGRLGETQYF
few TRBJ1-1 . TRBV6-6 TGTGCCAGCAGTTACTCGGGACAACCCCACGGAGCTTTCTTT CASSYSGQPHGAFF
. TRBJ1-2 TRBD1 TRBV27 TGTGCCGGCAGTAATCAACAGGGGGCGGGCGGCTACACCTTC CAGSNQQGAGGYTF